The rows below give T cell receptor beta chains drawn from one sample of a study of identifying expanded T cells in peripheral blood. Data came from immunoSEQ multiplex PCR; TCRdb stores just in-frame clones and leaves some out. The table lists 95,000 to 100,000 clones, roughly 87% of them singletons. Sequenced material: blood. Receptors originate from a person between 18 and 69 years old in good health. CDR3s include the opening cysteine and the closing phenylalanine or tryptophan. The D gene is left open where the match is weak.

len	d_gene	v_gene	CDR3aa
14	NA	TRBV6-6	CASSEVGGNEKLFF
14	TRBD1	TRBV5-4	CASSSDRGIYEQYF
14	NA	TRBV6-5	CASSSSVLGYEQYF
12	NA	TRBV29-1	CSVEVIGGFPDF
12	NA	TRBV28	CASTSFGETQYF
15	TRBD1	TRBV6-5	CASNLGQGNTGELFF
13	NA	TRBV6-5	CASSYRGGTEAFF
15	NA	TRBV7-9	CASSYGPRVSYGYTF
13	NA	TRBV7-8	CASSLGSGGPESF
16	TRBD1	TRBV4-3	CASSQDTGVMNTEAFF
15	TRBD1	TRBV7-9	CASSSGQGPRDEQFF
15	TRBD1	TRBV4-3	CASSQGTGGADTQYF
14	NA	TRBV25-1	CASSRAGTNTEAFF
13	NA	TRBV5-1	CASSLLGLEKLFF
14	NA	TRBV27	CASSLSLGAGPLHF
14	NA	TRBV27	CASSLTPGRYGYTF
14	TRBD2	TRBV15	CATQGGGATDEQFF
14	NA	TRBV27	CASSLFRLNTEAFF
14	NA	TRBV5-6	CASSRRGGANVLTF
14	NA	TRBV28	CASTGAGYNTEAFF
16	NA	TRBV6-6	CASSYLGATNTGELFF
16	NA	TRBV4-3	CASSQDVGGRGTEAFF
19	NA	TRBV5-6	CASSRLGMGWEREDQPQHF
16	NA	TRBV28	CASSLSAGSYQETQYF
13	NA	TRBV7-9	CASSLVPGRGYTF
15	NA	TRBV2	CASRPPSRPGNEQYF
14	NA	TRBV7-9	CASSLSQDRNEQYF
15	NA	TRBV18	CASSPDSEGNYGYTF
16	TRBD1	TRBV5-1	CASSLGWTGGETEAFF
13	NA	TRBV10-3	CASCWGKDTEAFF
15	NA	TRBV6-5	CASSYSVAARGGGYF
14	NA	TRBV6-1	CASSERGERNTIYF
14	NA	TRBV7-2	CASSLGGKPYEQYF
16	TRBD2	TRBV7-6	CASSARLAGTFDEQYF
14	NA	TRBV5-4	CASSLDRAENIQYF
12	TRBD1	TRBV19	CASDDRDYGYTF
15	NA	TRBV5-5	CASSLMWRNIHGYTF
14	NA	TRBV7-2	CASSLGGSTYEQYF
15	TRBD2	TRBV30	CAWSVLAGDTGELFF
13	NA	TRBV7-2	CASSLTSYNEQFF
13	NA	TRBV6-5	CASSPYSNQPQHF
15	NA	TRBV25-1	CASSGGGLRPYGYTF
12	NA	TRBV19	CALRGDAYGYTF
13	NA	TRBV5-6	CASSLGSMQPQHF
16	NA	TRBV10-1	CASRSVVFWSYNEQFF
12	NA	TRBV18	CASSDSNQPQHF
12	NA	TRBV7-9	CASSDPPGPPIF
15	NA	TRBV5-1	CASSWTRSSFNEQFF
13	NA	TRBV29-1	CSVVWASGTEAFF
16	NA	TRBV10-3	CAISPKGQRSTDTQYF
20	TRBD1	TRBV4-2	CASSQDPRTGAYPRTDTQYF